This T cell receptor (beta chain) was captured by sequencing in a study of T cell responses to AZD1222 COVID-19 vaccine (dated by TCRdb to the early 2020s). About the investigation overall: TCR sequencing was performed for over 230 trial participants, of whom about 200 were given two doses of AZD1222 and approximately 25 were given two doses of MenACWY control vaccine. Enrollment into the trials was organized by age into subgroups of 18-55, 56-69 and 70-plus years, and those subgroups contained roughly 140, 27 and 60 TCR-sequenced participants, respectively.

On this clone: What this receptor recognizes is not known. No base quality information exists; no much larger clone differs at one position.

The CDR3 regions of human TCRbeta chains were analyzed by immunosequencing. Turning to the authors' computational methods: Repertoire TCRs were matched against a reference library of SARS-CoV-2-specific TCRs generated with the MIRA antigen-specificity platform. Breadth was defined as the fraction of unique TCRs that were SARS-CoV-2-associated. Depth was defined as the fraction of total T cells that were SARS-CoV-2-associated. Using the MIRA data, every spike-specific TCR was mapped to the spike region that the TCR reacted to and assigned to either a CD4 or a CD8 class. Log10-transformed breadth and depth values were compared by one-way ANOVA with Sidak's multiple comparisons tests. TCRdb retrieved this table from immuneACCESS and kept in-frame rearrangements only. Not all clones are present; in checked studies, unresolved V genes account for under half, and no reason is known for the remainder. For V, J and clone size, that table is used; D and trimming come from the DNA. The sample table records over 65,000 clones; around nine tenths of these occur just once. The ten largest account for 6.9% of the sample.

In the germline V gene (reference sequence), CDR1 corresponds to MNHEY and CDR2 to SMNVEV. V loses 5 bases at its end and J loses 8 bases; junction bases beyond the gene matches: 8. The CDR3 runs 16 amino acids, cysteine and phenylalanine included. The read is trimmed to its CDR3 DNA, 48 bases read in frame from base 1. Study-wide findings and limitations: In the small 56-69-year group, the increase in depth fell short of significance, most likely because of low power. Because no samples from the day 14 peak response were available, repertoires could be characterized only after the peak T cell response. Conclusions about previously exposed vaccinees are limited, since just five or six AZD1222 recipients were seropositive for SARS-CoV-2 at baseline. A significant rise in spike-specific TCR breadth and depth was observed after two AZD1222 doses relative to day 0 and relative to MenACWY recipients. Participants were mostly white British and included more females than males, and it was suggested by the authors that clonal diversity may have been underestimated. CD4 TCRs associated with the vaccine covered the entire spike protein, and the dominant responses were in regions 160-218 and 743-854. Reportedly, close to half of the unique spike-specific TCRs recognized epitopes lying outside the regions that are mutated in the B.1.351 and B.1.1.7 variants.

Interpreted using the paper, the time point label stands for: about 28 days (+/-7) after the second vaccine dose. AZD1222 recipients with second doses at about 4 weeks or about 12 weeks were pooled, because spike-specific TCR depth and breadth did not differ between schedules. Vaccinee samples were obtained from the UK trials COV001 and COV002, which included a single-blind randomized controlled phase 2/3 trial of AZD1222 (ChAdOx1 nCoV-19) in healthy adults. Trial participant PBMC samples were collected at day 0 and day 28 after the second dose for TCRbeta chain sequencing. Here the chain combines TRBV27 and TRBJ2-1; TRBD2 agrees with 14 junctional bases. The TCR was taken from an adult who received the AZD1222 COVID-19 vaccine. The specimen comprised peripheral blood, sampled 28 days after the second AZD1222 dose. The CDR3 sequence is CASSLGLAGGGDEQFF. The DNA sequence is given as TGTGCCAGCAGTCTCGGACTAGCGGGAGGAGGGGATGAGCAGTTCTTC.